These T cell receptor beta chains were read from a single sample in a study of T cell responses to AZD1222 COVID-19 vaccine. The protocol was immunoSEQ multiplex PCR, while the TCRdb copy is restricted to in-frame clones and leaves out a portion. The sample has some 69,000 clones, 75% to 90% seen once. Source: peripheral blood, taken 28 days after the second AZD1222 dose. These receptors were obtained from an adult who received the AZD1222 COVID-19 vaccine. The CDR3 runs from the conserved cysteine through the conserved F or W. A D gene is named only where the DNA matches it firmly. Clone size is stated in some rows and not others, as once, few, many or a class when expanded.

j_call | v_call | clone_size | d_call | cdr3_nt | cdr3_aa
TRBJ1-2 | TRBV6-5 | - | TRBD1 | TGTGCCAGCAGTAACCCGGGACAGGGGCGCGGCTACACCTTC | CASSNPGQGRGYTF
TRBJ1-3 | TRBV7-8 | once | - | TGTGCCAGCAGCTTAGGGGGCAGGGTTGGAAACACCATATATTTT | CASSLGGRVGNTIYF
TRBJ2-2 | TRBV2 | - | - | TGTGCCAGCAGAATCAGGGGCCGTCGGTCCGGGGAGCTGTTTTTT | CASRIRGRRSGELFF
TRBJ1-2 | TRBV9 | - | TRBD1 | TGTGCCAGCAGAGGGACAGGGCGGGATGGCTACACCTTC | CASRGTGRDGYTF
TRBJ2-4 | TRBV10-3 | - | TRBD2 | TGTGCCATCAGTGACCAGACTAGCGGGGTCGGGGTTCAGTACTTC | CAISDQTSGVGVQYF
TRBJ2-1 | TRBV5-1 | - | TRBD2 | TGCGCCAGCAGTTTGACTAGCGGACCTAATGAGCAGTTCTTC | CASSLTSGPNEQFF
TRBJ2-7 | TRBV2 | - | - | TGTGCCAGCAGTGGAAGCGACGGGAGAGGCGAGCAGTACTTC | CASSGSDGRGEQYF
TRBJ1-1 | TRBV9 | - | TRBD1 | TGTGCCAGCAGCGTAAAGGGACAGGGGAACACTGAAGCTTTCTTT | CASSVKGQGNTEAFF
TRBJ1-2 | TRBV2 | - | TRBD1 | TGTGCCAGCAGCTCCTCCATAGGGGGCGACTATGGCTACACCTTC | CASSSSIGGDYGYTF
TRBJ2-7 | TRBV2 | - | - | TGTGCCAGCGTAAGGTCTCGTGGGGTATCCTACGAGCAGTACTTC | CASVRSRGVSYEQYF
TRBJ2-7 | TRBV3-1/TRBV3-2 | once | - | TGTGCCAGCAGCCAAGATTGGTTGGGCTACGAGCAGTACTTC | CASSQDWLGYEQYF
TRBJ2-1 | TRBV18 | few | - | TGTGCCAGCTCACCTGAGTCGAGCTCCTACAATGAGCAGTTCTTC | CASSPESSSYNEQFF
TRBJ1-5 | TRBV29-1 | - | - | TGCAGCGTTTCGGAGAGCAATCAGCCCCAGCATTTT | CSVSESNQPQHF
TRBJ1-2 | TRBV19 | - | - | TGTGCCATTAAACTAGGAGTAGACTATGGCTACACCTTC | CAIKLGVDYGYTF
TRBJ1-2 | TRBV3-1/TRBV3-2 | - | - | TGTGCCAGCAGCCAAGGAGAGTATTACACCTTC | CASSQGEYYTF
TRBJ2-7 | TRBV9 | - | - | TGTGCCAGCAGCCTCCGGGACACATATTCCTACGAGCAGTACTTC | CASSLRDTYSYEQYF
TRBJ2-7 | TRBV12-3/TRBV12-4 | - | - | TGTGCCAGCAGACCGGACATCAGATACGAGCAGTACTTC | CASRPDIRYEQYF
TRBJ1-2 | TRBV19 | - | - | TGTGCCAGTAGTCTCGGGGACCGCGCGGGATATGGCTACACCTTC | CASSLGDRAGYGYTF
TRBJ2-7 | TRBV2 | few | TRBD1 | TGTGCCAGCAGTTCAGCCGGGGACAGGCCGGGCGAGCAGTACTTC | CASSSAGDRPGEQYF
TRBJ2-7 | TRBV6-5 | - | TRBD1 | TGTGCCAGCGGAGACAGGGTAAGCGAGCAGTACTTC | CASGDRVSEQYF
TRBJ2-7 | TRBV23-1 | - | TRBD1 | TGCGCCAGCAGTCAATCATCCCTTCGGGGTCCGACGGGACAGTTCTACGAGCAGTACTTC | CASSQSSLRGPTGQFYEQYF
TRBJ1-2 | TRBV27 | - | - | TGTGCCAGCAGTCTTACTTGGACGGCCGTCTATGGCTACACCTTC | CASSLTWTAVYGYTF
TRBJ1-1 | TRBV12-3/TRBV12-4 | - | - | TGTGCCAGCAGCAAATACGGGGGCATGCAAGCTTTCTTT | CASSKYGGMQAFF
TRBJ2-7 | TRBV12-3/TRBV12-4 | - | TRBD1 | TGTGCCAGCAGTTCGGGACAGGACTACGAGCAGTACTTC | CASSSGQDYEQYF
TRBJ2-3 | TRBV24-1 | - | - | TGTGCCACCAGTGATGCAGGGGTGGGCACAGATACGCAGTATTTT | CATSDAGVGTDTQYF
TRBJ1-4 | TRBV4-2 | - | - | TGTGCCAGCAGCCAAGAAGGGGGGTTGACTAATGAAAAACTGTTTTTT | CASSQEGGLTNEKLFF
TRBJ2-1 | TRBV6-5 | - | - | TGTGCCAGCAGTTACTCCCAGGGGCCCTCCTACAATGAGCAGTTCTTC | CASSYSQGPSYNEQFF
TRBJ2-7 | TRBV7-9 | - | - | TGTGCCAGCAGCTTTAGCTACGAGCAGTACTTC | CASSFSYEQYF
TRBJ1-2 | TRBV25-1 | - | TRBD1 | TGTGCCAGCAGTGAAGGAAACAGGGGAAGCTATGGCTACATCTTC | CASSEGNRGSYGYIF
TRBJ1-5 | TRBV19 | - | - | TGTGCCAGTACGGGCAGGGGATATAGCAATCAGCCCCAGCATTTT | CASTGRGYSNQPQHF
TRBJ2-7 | TRBV7-9 | - | - | TGTGCCAGCAGCTTAGCACTAGACCTGGAAGAGCAGTACTTC | CASSLALDLEEQYF
TRBJ1-5 | TRBV2 | - | - | TGTGCCAGCAGTGAAGCGCTGGGCAATCAGCCCCAGCATTTT | CASSEALGNQPQHF
TRBJ1-2 | TRBV19 | - | TRBD1 | TGTGCCAGTAGTGATCCCTACCGAGGGGGCGGTGGCTACACCTTC | CASSDPYRGGGGYTF
TRBJ1-4 | TRBV7-8 | - | TRBD1 | TGTGCCAGCAGCTTAGGGACAGGGAGGGGTGAAAAACTGTTTTTT | CASSLGTGRGEKLFF
TRBJ2-7 | TRBV7-9 | once | TRBD1 | TGTGCCAGCAGCCCAGGGGGATCCGACTACGAGCAGTACTTC | CASSPGGSDYEQYF
TRBJ1-1 | TRBV3-1/TRBV3-2 | - | - | TGTGCCAGCAGCCGCATACTGAACACTGAAGCTTTCTTT | CASSRILNTEAFF
TRBJ2-7 | TRBV5-5 | few | TRBD1 | TGTGCCAGCAACACCGGGACAGGGCGCGACGAGCAGTACTTC | CASNTGTGRDEQYF
TRBJ1-2 | TRBV21-1 | - | - | TGTGCCAGCAGCAAAGAGGGGTGTGACAGGGATGGCTACACCTTC | CASSKEGCDRDGYTF
TRBJ1-4 | TRBV7-9 | - | - | TGTGCCAGCAGCCCACAGGGAAATGAAAAACTGTTTTTT | CASSPQGNEKLFF
TRBJ2-7 | TRBV6-1 | - | TRBD1 | TGTGCCAGCAGTGAACCCCTGGGGACAGGGGGCGAGCAGTACTTC | CASSEPLGTGGEQYF
TRBJ1-1 | TRBV5-1 | few | TRBD1 | TGCGCCAGCAGCTCGGCGGGACAGCTCATGAACACTGAAGCTTTCTTT | CASSSAGQLMNTEAFF
TRBJ1-2 | TRBV3-1/TRBV3-2 | - | - | TGTGCCAGCAGCCATCCAGAGAGGGGTGGTGGCTACACCTTC | CASSHPERGGGYTF
TRBJ1-3 | TRBV11-2 | - | TRBD1 | TGTGCCAGCAGCTCCCCTTGGGACAGCCCTGGAAACACCATATATTTT | CASSSPWDSPGNTIYF
TRBJ2-4 | TRBV6-2/TRBV6-3 | few | TRBD2 | TGTGCCAGCAGTCCACGACTAGCGGGGGGAGACGTTCAGTACTTC | CASSPRLAGGDVQYF
TRBJ2-7 | TRBV6-5 | - | - | TGTGCCACCTGGGGGTTTGGCGAGCAGTACTTC | CATWGFGEQYF
TRBJ1-2 | TRBV6-6 | - | - | TGTGCCAGCAGTTACGGCATTTCCGGCGGCTACACCTTC | CASSYGISGGYTF
TRBJ1-1 | TRBV25-1 | few | TRBD1 | TGTGCCAGCAGTGAATTGGGGGCAGGGGGCACTGAAGCTTTCTTT | CASSELGAGGTEAFF
TRBJ1-2 | TRBV29-1 | - | TRBD1 | TGCAGCGTTGATGACAGGGTAATTGGCTACACCTTC | CSVDDRVIGYTF
TRBJ2-7 | TRBV2 | - | - | TGTGCCAGCAATCCGGACGGGGCCGGGGGCGAGCAGTACTTC | CASNPDGAGGEQYF
TRBJ2-3 | TRBV3-1/TRBV3-2 | - | TRBD2 | TGTGCCAGCAGCCAAGATTTCCGGACTAGCGGGGGGAGAGCAGATACGCAGTATTTT | CASSQDFRTSGGRADTQYF
TRBJ1-2 | TRBV9 | - | - | TGTGCCAGCACCGCGTCCACCTCGATGGACAGCCATAACTATGGCTACACCTTC | CASTASTSMDSHNYGYTF
TRBJ2-7 | TRBV18 | - | TRBD2 | TGTGCCAGCTCAGGACAACGGACTAGCCAAGACGAGCAGTACTTC | CASSGQRTSQDEQYF
TRBJ2-5 | TRBV19 | once | - | TGTGCCAGCAGGAGGGGGCAAGAGACCCAGTACTTC | CASRRGQETQYF
TRBJ2-1 | TRBV7-6 | - | - | TGTGCCAGCAGCCTTATTATGACCGCTTACTCCTACAATGAGCAGTTCTTC | CASSLIMTAYSYNEQFF
TRBJ2-7 | TRBV6-5 | - | - | TGTGCCAGCAGCCCGTCCGGGACCAGCTCCTACGAGCAGTACTTC | CASSPSGTSSYEQYF
TRBJ1-2 | TRBV6-5 | - | - | TGTGCCACGGGGGAATCGACCCAGGTCTATGGCTACACCTTC | CATGESTQVYGYTF
TRBJ2-1 | TRBV6-6 | few | TRBD1 | TGTGCCACCCTACCCGGGACAGCCTACAATGAGCAGTTCTTC | CATLPGTAYNEQFF